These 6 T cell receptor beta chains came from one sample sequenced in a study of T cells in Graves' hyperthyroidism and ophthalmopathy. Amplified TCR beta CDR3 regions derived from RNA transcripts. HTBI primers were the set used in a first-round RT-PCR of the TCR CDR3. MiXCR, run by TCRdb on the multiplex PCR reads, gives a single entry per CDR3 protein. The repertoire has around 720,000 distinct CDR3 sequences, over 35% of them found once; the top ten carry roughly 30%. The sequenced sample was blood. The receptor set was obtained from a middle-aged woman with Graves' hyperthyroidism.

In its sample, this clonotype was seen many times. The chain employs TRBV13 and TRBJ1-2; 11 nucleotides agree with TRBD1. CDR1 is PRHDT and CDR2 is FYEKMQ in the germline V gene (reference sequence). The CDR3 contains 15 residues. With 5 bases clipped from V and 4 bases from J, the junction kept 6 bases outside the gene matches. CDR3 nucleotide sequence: TGTGCCAGCAGCCCTCGGACAGGGGGCGGCTATGGCTACACCTTC. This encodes CASSPRTGGGYGYTF.

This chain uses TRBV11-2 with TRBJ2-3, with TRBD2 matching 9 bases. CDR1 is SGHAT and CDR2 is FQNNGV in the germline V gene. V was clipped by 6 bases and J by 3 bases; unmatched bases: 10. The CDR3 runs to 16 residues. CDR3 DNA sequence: TGTGCCAGCAGTCGGGGGGCGGGGGGGAGGACAGATACGCAGTATTTT. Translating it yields CASSRGAGGRTDTQYF.

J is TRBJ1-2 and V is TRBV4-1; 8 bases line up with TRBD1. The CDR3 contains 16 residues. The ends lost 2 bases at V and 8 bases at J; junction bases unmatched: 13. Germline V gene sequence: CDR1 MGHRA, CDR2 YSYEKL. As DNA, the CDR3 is TGCGCCAGCAGCCAATCCGCCCTAGGACAGGGTAAAGGCTACACCTTC. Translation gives CASSQSALGQGKGYTF.

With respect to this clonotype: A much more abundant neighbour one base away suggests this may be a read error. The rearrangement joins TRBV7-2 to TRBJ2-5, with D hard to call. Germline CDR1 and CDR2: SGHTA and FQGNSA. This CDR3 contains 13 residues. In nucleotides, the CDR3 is TGTGCCAGCAACTCGGAGCGACAAGGGACCCAGTACTTC. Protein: CASNSERQGTQYF.

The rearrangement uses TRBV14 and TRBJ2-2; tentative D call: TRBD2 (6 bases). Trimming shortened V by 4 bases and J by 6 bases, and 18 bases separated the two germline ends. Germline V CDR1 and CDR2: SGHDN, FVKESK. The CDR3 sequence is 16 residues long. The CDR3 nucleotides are TGTGCCAGCAGCCGGCACGGCCTAGCGAGTCCCGGGGAGCTGTTTTTT. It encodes CASSRHGLASPGELFF. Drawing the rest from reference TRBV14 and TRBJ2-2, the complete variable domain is EAGVTQFPSHSVIEKGQTVTLRCDPISGHDNLYWYRRVMGKEIKFLLHFVKESKQDESGMPNNRFLAERTGGTYSTLKVQPAELEDSGVYFCASSRHGLASPGELFFGEGSRLTVL.

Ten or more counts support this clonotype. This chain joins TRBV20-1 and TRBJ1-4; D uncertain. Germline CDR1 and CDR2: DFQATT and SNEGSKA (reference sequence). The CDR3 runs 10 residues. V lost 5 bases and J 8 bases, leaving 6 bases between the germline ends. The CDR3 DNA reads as TGCAGTGCTCCCTGGGAAAAACTGTTTTTT. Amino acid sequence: CSAPWEKLFF.